These 23 T cell receptor beta chains were sequenced from one sample in a study of tumor and adjacent non-tumor tissue in lung cancer. A modified ARM-PCR protocol with three rounds of nested PCR amplified TCRbeta. TCRdb re-called the multiplex PCR reads with MiXCR, one entry per CDR3 protein. The repertoire has approximately 110,000 distinct CDR3 sequences, 75% of them found once; the top ten carry 37%. The template was RNA from unsorted bulk tissue. Sequencing input: lung tumor tissue. The receptors were gathered from a woman in her fifties or sixties with non-small cell lung cancer.

The chain links TRBV7-3 to TRBJ2-5; 11 nucleotides agree with TRBD2. V lost 4 bases and J lost 3; bases outside the gene matches: 4. CDR1 and CDR2 from the germline V gene are SGHTA and FQGTGA. This CDR3 has 15 amino acids. The CDR3 reads CASSSGTSGKETQYF. Written as DNA, the CDR3 is TGTGCCAGCAGCTCAGGGACTAGCGGAAAAGAGACCCAGTACTTC.

In regard to this clonotype: Just one base apart from a much larger clone, this may be a read error. The V gene is TRBV29-1, the J gene TRBJ2-1, with D possibly being TRBD2 (6 bases). In germline, CDR1 is SQVTM, CDR2 ANQGSEA. This CDR3 region has 15 residues. V was pared by 6 bases and J by 5 bases, with 20 bases between. The CDR3 DNA follows: TGCAGCGTGAGGGGAGGAGCGGTGGAAAACAATGAGCAGTTCTTC. Amino acid sequence: CSVRGGAVENNEQFF.

This clonotype was seen a single time. The junction and the germline gene differ at one end; a read error may be behind it. The chain couples TRBV13 to TRBJ2-7, with D unresolved. Looked up from germline, CDR1 is PRHDT and CDR2 is FYEKMQ (reference sequence). This CDR3 is 12 amino acids long. In DNA, the CDR3 is TGTGCCAACAGCTTAGGCCCATACGAGCAGTACTTC. This sequence encodes CANSLGPYEQYF.

Points on this clonotype: A read error is possible here, since a much larger clone lies one base away. The V call is TRBV12-3 or TRBV12-4, the J call TRBJ2-5, with TRBD2 matching 7 bases. The CDR3 totals 13 residues. V was pared by 3 bases and J by 3 bases, with 1 base of the junction left unmatched. Written as DNA, the CDR3 is TGTGCCAGCAGTTTGGGGAGGGAAGAGACCCAGTACTTC. Translated: CASSLGREETQYF.

On this clonotype: An end of the junction differs from the germline gene, which may be a read error. The genes are TRBV11-1 and TRBJ1-2, with D possibly matching TRBD1 (6 bases). The CDR3 is 14 residues long. Germline V CDR1 and CDR2: SGHAT, FQDESV (reference sequence). CDR3 DNA: TGTGTCAGCTGCTCACAGGGCCTGCTATATGGCTACACCTTC. Protein: CVSCSQGLLYGYTF.

About this clonotype itself: One end of the junction fails to match germline, which may point to a read error. The DNA of the CDR3 is TGTGTCAGCAGCAAACGGGACAGATCATACAATGAGCAGTTCTTC. It is translated as CVSSKRDRSYNEQFF. The chain is built from TRBV6-2 or TRBV6-3 and TRBJ2-1; 7 bases map to TRBD1. CDR3 length: 15 amino acids. Per the germline V gene, CDR1 is MNHEY and CDR2 is SVGEGT.

This chain connects TRBV28 to TRBJ1-5; 7 bases map to TRBD1. Germline CDR1 is MDHEN and CDR2 is SYDVKM. This CDR3 contains 15 residues. V dropped 11 bases and J dropped 4; count of bases not matched to a gene: 14. DNA of the CDR3: TGTGCCGGCATCCCCAGGGGGGTATCTAATCAGCCCCAGCATTTT. Translation gives CAGIPRGVSNQPQHF.

Remarks on this clonotype: A much larger clone sits a single nucleotide away, making a read error possible. V is TRBV4-1 and J is TRBJ1-2; 9 bases map to TRBD1. The germline V gene has CDR1 MGHRA and CDR2 YSYEKL. CDR3 size: 15 residues. CDR3 bases: TGCGGCAGCAGCCAAGTATCGACAGGGGGAGGTGGCTACACCTTC. Translated, it gives CGSSQVSTGGGGYTF.

This clonotype was recorded only once. Compared with germline, one end of the junction differs, possibly owing to a read error. V usage is TRBV11-3 and J usage is TRBJ2-1; 8 nucleotides agree with TRBD2. This CDR3 is 17 amino acids long. Per the germline V gene, CDR1 is SGHNT and CDR2 is YENEEA. CDR3 in amino acids: CASSLELTSGSHNGQFF. The CDR3 coding sequence is TGTGCTAGTAGCTTAGAGTTGACCAGCGGGAGCCACAATGGGCAGTTCTTC.

Regarding this clonotype: An end of the junction differs from the germline gene, which may be a read error. The chain is built from TRBV29-1 and TRBJ1-5, with D possibly TRBD1 on 5 matching bases. CDR3 length: 13 amino acids. Per germline, CDR1 SQVTM and CDR2 ANQGSEA. The CDR3 here is CNVDTTRYQPQHF. The DNA for the CDR3 is TGCAACGTGGACACCACTCGATATCAGCCACAGCATTTT.

In regard to this clonotype: One end of the junction is discordant with germline, which a read error may explain. The CDR3 coding sequence is TGTGCCAGCATCGGACAGTTCTTAGAACACCGGGGAGCTGTTTTT. Translation gives CASIGQFLEHRGAVF. This rearrangement joins TRBV7-3 to TRBJ2-2; TRBD1 is a possible D gene (6 bases). Germline loops: CDR1 SGHTA, CDR2 FQGTGA. The CDR3 extends over 15 amino acids.

This clonotype was picked up many times. This chain connects TRBV6-6 to TRBJ2-2; D call uncertain. The CDR3 has 13 amino acids. Trimming pared 6 bases from V and 7 bases from J, leaving 12 bases between. CDR1 is MNHNY and CDR2 is SVGAGI in the germline V gene (reference sequence). The CDR3: CASRTSNDGELFF. In nucleotides, the CDR3 is TGTGCCAGCAGAACAAGTAATGACGGGGAGCTGTTTTTT.

Remarks on this clonotype: A junction end diverges from the germline sequence, so it may reflect a read error. The chain carries TRBV11-2 and TRBJ2-2, with 7 bases fitting TRBD1. The CDR3 covers 12 residues. The V gene's germline CDR1 is SGHAT and CDR2 FQNNGV. CDR3 nucleotide sequence: TGTGCCAGCAGCGCGGACACAGGGGAGCTGCTTTTT. Translated: CASSADTGELLF.

About this clonotype itself: A read error may be the cause here, since a much bigger clone is one base away. V usage is TRBV20-1 and J usage is TRBJ2-7, with 8 bases aligning to TRBD1. The CDR3 extends over 13 amino acids. The germline gives CDR1 DFQATT, CDR2 SNEGSKA (reference sequence). CDR3 protein: CGARDRSCYEQYF. The CDR3, as DNA: TGCGGAGCCCGGGACAGGTCCTGCTACGAGCAGTACTTC.

Relative to its sample, this clonotype is medium-sized (0.01 to 0.1%). The chain links TRBV11-1 to TRBJ1-1, with a weak D call TRBD1 (5 bases). CDR3 length: 15 residues. Trimming removed 4 bases from V and 0 bases from J, with 12 bases in between. Germline V gives CDR1 SGHAT, CDR2 FQDESV (reference sequence). CDR3 nucleotides: TGTGCCAGCAGCTCCCCGACAGAACTGAACACTGAAGCTTTCTTT. This codes for CASSSPTELNTEAFF.

This clonotype was seen only a few times. One end of the junction varies from germline; a read error may be responsible. The chain combines TRBV5-8 with TRBJ1-1, with 9 nucleotides matching TRBD1. The CDR3 runs 15 residues. Germline-derived CDR1 and CDR2 are SGHTS and YDEGEE. The CDR3 sequence: CASNLRGQGTTEAFF. The CDR3 bases are TGTGCCAGCAACTTGAGGGGACAGGGCACCACTGAAGCTTTCTTT.

This clonotype came up many times. A read error may be the cause here, since a much bigger clone is one base away. No conserved phenylalanine or tryptophan is present at the end of the CDR3, so a read error is the likely explanation. The chain recombines TRBV12-3 or TRBV12-4 with TRBJ2-1; D is uncertain. The ends were cut back, 3 bases at V and 6 bases at J, with 3 bases in the middle. CDR3 size: 11 residues. The DNA for the CDR3 is TGTGCCAGCAGTTTTTCCAATGAGCAGTTCCTC. It is translated as CASSFSNEQFL.

Regarding this clonotype: One end of the junction is discordant with germline, which a read error may explain. V gene TRBV4-1 combines with J gene TRBJ1-2; possible D gene TRBD1, 5 bases. CDR3 size: 18 residues. Per germline, CDR1 MGHRA and CDR2 YSYEKL. CDR3 sequence: CASSQGAPRKGFHYGYTF. The CDR3 DNA sequence: TGTGCCAGCAGCCAAGGTGCCCCGCGTAAGGGGTTCCACTATGGCTACACCTTC.

This sequence joins TRBV11-2 and TRBJ2-3; no definite D call. The CDR3 length is 15 residues. Deletions cut 9 bases from V and 5 bases from J, with 21 bases between. Germline values: CDR1 SGHAT, CDR2 FQNNGV. CDR3 sequence (DNA): TGTGCCAGGAGCGCCACCGTGACGGCCAGAGATACGCAGTATTTT. Its translation is CARSATVTARDTQYF.

Note on this clonotype: Its ends do not fully match the called genes, so a read error is possible. The genes are TRBV28 and TRBJ2-6; D is perhaps TRBD1 (5 bases). This CDR3 is 15 amino acids long. Germline CDR1 and CDR2: MDHEN and SYDVKM. The CDR3 DNA is TGTGCCAGCAGTCTCCCTGGCTCTGGGGCCAACCTCCTGACTTTC. Its translation is CASSLPGSGANLLTF.

The chain has TRBV11-3 and TRBJ2-1; perhaps TRBD2 as D (6 bases). CDR1 and CDR2 (germline): SGHNT, YENEEA. The CDR3 has 17 residues. V was shortened by 0 bases and J by 10 bases, with 22 bases between the two germline ends. The CDR3 reads CASSLDLTRGSHTEQFF. CDR3 sequence (DNA): TGTGCCAGCAGCTTAGACTTGACTAGAGGGAGCCACACAGAGCAGTTCTTC.

This clonotype was seen a single time. The junction departs from germline at one end; a sequencing error may be responsible. The V gene is TRBV11-3, the J gene TRBJ2-1; TRBD1 matches 7 bases. This CDR3 region has 15 residues. Germline V lookup: CDR1 SGHNT, CDR2 YENEEA. CDR3 amino acids: CASNLTAGGYNEQLF. Written as DNA, the CDR3 is TGTGCCAGCAACTTAACGGCAGGGGGTTACAATGAGCAGTTATTC.

Regarding this clonotype: Just one base apart from a much larger clone, this may be a read error. The gene calls are TRBV12-3 or TRBV12-4 and TRBJ2-3; 8 bases map to TRBD2. This CDR3 comprises 17 residues. The CDR3 nucleotides read TGTGCCAGCACCCCTGGGTCAGCGGGGGAAAATTTAGATATGCAGTATTTT. Its translation is CASTPGSAGENLDMQYF.